This T cell receptor beta chain was retrieved from a study of graft-versus-host responses after intestinal transplantation. Study-level information: Every recipient underwent anti-thymocyte globulin induction, then tacrolimus and steroids for around three years. Findings and caveats of the study: Allograft clonal ratios (graft-versus-host to host-versus-graft) were high in patients who had graft-donor T cell macrochimerism. Marrow from the recipient contained GvH clones, some of which had appeared first in ileum or blood.

Clones were sequenced by immunoSEQ multiplex PCR, and TCRdb holds only the in-frame ones, with some missing. The table shows nearly 100,000 clones, with 75% to 95% occurring only once. In regard to this clone: Its specificity is unknown.

The TCR comes from a human patient who received an intestinal transplant, so some T cells may come from the graft donor. The specimen was PBMCs, collected 450 to 480 days after intestinal transplant.

CDR3 loop: CASQWAPRNIQYF. The CDR3 DNA reads TGTGCCAGCCAGTGGGCGCCCCGGAACATTCAGTACTTC. The chain combines TRBV19 with TRBJ2-4; D uncertain. CDR3 size: 13 residues. Germline-derived CDR1 and CDR2 are LNHDA and SQIVND (reference sequence). Trimming left V 9 bases short and J 7 bases short, with 16 bases between.